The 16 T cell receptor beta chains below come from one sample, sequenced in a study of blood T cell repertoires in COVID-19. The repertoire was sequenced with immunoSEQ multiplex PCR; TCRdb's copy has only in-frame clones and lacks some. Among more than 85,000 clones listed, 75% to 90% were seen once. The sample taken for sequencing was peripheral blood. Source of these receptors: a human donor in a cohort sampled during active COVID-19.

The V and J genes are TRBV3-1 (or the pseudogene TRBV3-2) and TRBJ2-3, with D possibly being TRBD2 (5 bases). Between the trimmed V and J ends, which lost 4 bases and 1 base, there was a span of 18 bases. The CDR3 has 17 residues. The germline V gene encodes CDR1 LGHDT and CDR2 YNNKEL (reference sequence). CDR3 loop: CASSPLFGVRGTDTQYF. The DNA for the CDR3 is TGTGCCAGCAGCCCTTTGTTCGGAGTGAGGGGCACAGATACGCAGTATTTT.

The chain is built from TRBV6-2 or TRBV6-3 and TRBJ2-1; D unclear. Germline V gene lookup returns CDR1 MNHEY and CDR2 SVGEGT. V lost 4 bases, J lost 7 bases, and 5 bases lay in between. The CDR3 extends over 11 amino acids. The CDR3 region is CASSWRNEQFF. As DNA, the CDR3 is TGTGCCAGCAGTTGGCGGAATGAGCAGTTCTTC.

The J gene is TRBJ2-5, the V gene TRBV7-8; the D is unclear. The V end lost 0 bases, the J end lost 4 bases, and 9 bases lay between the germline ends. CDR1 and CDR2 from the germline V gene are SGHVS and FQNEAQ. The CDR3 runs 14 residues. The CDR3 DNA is TGTGCCAGCAGCTTAGCTGGCCTAGGAGAGACCCAGTACTTC. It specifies CASSLAGLGETQYF.

CDR3 nucleotides: TGTGCCAGCAGCCAAAGAGGGGGGGGCCCCTACGAGCAGTACTTC. It codes for CASSQRGGGPYEQYF. This chain joins TRBV4-2 and TRBJ2-7; D may be TRBD2 (7 bases). Trimming cost V 2 bases and J 2 bases, with 13 bases left between them. Germline V gene sequence: CDR1 LGHNA, CDR2 YNFKEQ. This CDR3 has 15 residues.

This chain's CDR3 is CASSDWVSLPKQYF. The CDR3 DNA follows: TGTGCCAGCAGCGACTGGGTAAGCCTCCCCAAGCAGTACTTC. V usage is TRBV5-5 and J usage is TRBJ2-7; D ambiguous. Germline assignment: CDR1 SGHKS and CDR2 YYEKEE (reference sequence). V was cut by 4 bases and J by 8 bases, with 19 bases left in between. The CDR3 sequence is 14 residues long.

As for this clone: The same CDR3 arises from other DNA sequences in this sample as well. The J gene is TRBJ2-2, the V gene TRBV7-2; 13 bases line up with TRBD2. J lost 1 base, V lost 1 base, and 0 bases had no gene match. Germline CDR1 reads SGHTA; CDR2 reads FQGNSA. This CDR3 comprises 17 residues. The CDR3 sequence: CASSLGLAGGNTGELFF. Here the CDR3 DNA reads TGTGCCAGCAGCTTAGGACTAGCGGGGGGGAACACCGGGGAGCTGTTTTTT.

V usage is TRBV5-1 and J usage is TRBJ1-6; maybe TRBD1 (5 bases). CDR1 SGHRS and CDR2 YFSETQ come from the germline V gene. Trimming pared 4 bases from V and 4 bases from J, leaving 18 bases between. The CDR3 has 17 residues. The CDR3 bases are TGCGCCAGCAGCGCGCAGGGTGGGGGGTCTTATAATTCACCCCTCCACTTT. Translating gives CASSAQGGGSYNSPLHF.

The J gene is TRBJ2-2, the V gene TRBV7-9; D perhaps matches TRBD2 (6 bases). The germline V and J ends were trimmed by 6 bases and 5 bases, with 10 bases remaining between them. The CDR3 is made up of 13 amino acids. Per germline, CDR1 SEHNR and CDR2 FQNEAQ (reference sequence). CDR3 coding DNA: TGTGCCAGCAGGCAGGGAGGTACCGGGGAGCTGTTTTTT. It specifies CASRQGGTGELFF.

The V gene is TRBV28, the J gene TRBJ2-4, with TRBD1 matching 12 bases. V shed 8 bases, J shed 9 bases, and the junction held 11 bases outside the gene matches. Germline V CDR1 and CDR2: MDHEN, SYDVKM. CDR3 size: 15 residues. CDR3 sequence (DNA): TGTGCCAGCCGTAAACCGGGACAGGGGGCGGTCATTCAGTACTTC. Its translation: CASRKPGQGAVIQYF.

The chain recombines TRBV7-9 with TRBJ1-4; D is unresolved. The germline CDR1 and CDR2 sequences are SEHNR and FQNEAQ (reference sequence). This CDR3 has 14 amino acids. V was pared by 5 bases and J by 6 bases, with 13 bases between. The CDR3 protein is CASSPAGLDEKLFF. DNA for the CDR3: TGTGCCAGCAGCCCCGCGGGCCTCGATGAAAAACTGTTTTTT.

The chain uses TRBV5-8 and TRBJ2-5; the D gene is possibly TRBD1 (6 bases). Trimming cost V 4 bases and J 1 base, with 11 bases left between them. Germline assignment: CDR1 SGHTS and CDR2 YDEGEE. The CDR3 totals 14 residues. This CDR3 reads CASSAYRVQETQYF. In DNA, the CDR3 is TGTGCCAGCAGCGCATACAGGGTCCAAGAGACCCAGTACTTC.

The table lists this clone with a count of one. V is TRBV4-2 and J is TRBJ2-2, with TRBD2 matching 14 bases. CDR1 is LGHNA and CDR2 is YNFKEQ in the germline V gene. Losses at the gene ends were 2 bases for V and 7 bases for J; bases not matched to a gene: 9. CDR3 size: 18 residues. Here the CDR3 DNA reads TGTGCCAGCAGCCAACCCAGGACTAGCGGGGGGAGGGACGGGGAGCTGTTTTTT. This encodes CASSQPRTSGGRDGELFF.

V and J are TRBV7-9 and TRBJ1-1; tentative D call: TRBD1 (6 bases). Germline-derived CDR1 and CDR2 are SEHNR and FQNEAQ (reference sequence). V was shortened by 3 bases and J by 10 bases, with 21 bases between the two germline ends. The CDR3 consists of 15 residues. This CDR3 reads CASSLEIAGGYGAFF. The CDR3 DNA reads TGTGCCAGCAGCTTGGAAATAGCGGGGGGCTATGGAGCTTTCTTT.

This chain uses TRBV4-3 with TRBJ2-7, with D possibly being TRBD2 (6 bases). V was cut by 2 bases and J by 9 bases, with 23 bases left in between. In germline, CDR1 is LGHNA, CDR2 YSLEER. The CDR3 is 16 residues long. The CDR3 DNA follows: TGCGCCAGCAGCCAAAGTGGTGGCGGGGCCCCTGGGTCGCAGTACTTC. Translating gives CASSQSGGGAPGSQYF.

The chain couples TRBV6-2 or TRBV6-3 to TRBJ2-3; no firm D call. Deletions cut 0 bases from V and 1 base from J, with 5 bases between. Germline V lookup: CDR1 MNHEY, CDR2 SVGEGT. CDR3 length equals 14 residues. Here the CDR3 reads CASSYSTGTDTQYF. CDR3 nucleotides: TGTGCCAGCAGTTACTCGACTGGCACAGATACGCAGTATTTT.

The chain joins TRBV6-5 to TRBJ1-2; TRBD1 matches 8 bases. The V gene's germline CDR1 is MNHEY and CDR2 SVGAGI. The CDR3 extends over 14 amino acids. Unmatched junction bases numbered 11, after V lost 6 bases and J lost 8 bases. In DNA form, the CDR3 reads TGTGCCAGCAGAAAGACAGGGGTGAAGGAAGGCTACACCTTC. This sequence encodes CASRKTGVKEGYTF.